The clone carrying this T cell receptor beta chain showed up many times. Its antigen remains unknown. This entry is derived from a study of T cells in Graves' hyperthyroidism and ophthalmopathy. Study-wide results and limits: With a median lead of 6.5 months before onset, the model predicted ophthalmopathy. Most clonotypes that expanded in the thyroid above 0.001 also showed up in blood.

CDR3 length: 16 residues. Germline V gene lookup returns CDR1 SGHRS and CDR2 YFSETQ. V shed 4 bases and J 1 base; nucleotides not matched to a gene: 6. RNA transcripts provided the source from which TCR beta CDR3 regions were amplified. First-round RT-PCR targeting the TCR CDR3 was performed with the HTBI primer set. TCRdb re-derived calls from the multiplex PCR reads in MiXCR, one entry per CDR3 protein. Among 200,000 to 250,000 distinct CDR3 sequences listed, more than 15% were seen once. Isolation of PBMCs was performed on 10 ml fresh peripheral blood. The genes are TRBV5-1 and TRBJ2-1; TRBD2 agrees at 9 bases. Specimen: blood. The TCR originated in a middle-aged man with Graves' hyperthyroidism. CDR3 sequence (DNA): TGCGCCAGCAGCCGGACTAGCGCTGAATCCTACAATGAGCAGTTCTTC. Its translation: CASSRTSAESYNEQFF.